This entry concerns a single T cell receptor beta chain. Its target is not known. The V gene's germline CDR1 is MDHEN and CDR2 SYDVKM. This CDR3 spans 11 amino acids. Trimming cost V 6 bases and J 10 bases, with 10 bases left between them. These data come from a study of Ad26.COV2.S vaccination and SARS-CoV-2 variants. Whole-study findings and limits: TCR breadth and depth analyses may have underestimated total T cell responses. Placebo and vaccine recipients had non-spike TCR breadth that was similar.

This table comes from immunoSEQ multiplex PCR, and its TCRdb copy is limited to in-frame clones, with some not included. This sample yields about 350,000 clones, of which around 90% are seen a single time; about 3.8% belongs to the top ten. This material consisted of peripheral blood, taken after recovery from COVID-19. The source is a human donor who had recovered from COVID-19. The rearrangement uses TRBV28 and TRBJ2-1; D remains ambiguous. DNA of the CDR3: TGTGCCAGCAGAGATATGGTCGAGCAGTTCTTC. This codes for CASRDMVEQFF.